Below, one TCR beta chain is given with its context. Its target is unknown. This entry is derived from a study of shared clonotypes between healthy human individuals. About the research overall: A donor's plate count was three for CD4 naive and three for CD4 memory; CD8 naive had two and CD8 memory one. Broader study findings: The study sampled only blood, and tissue repertoires likely differ.

The CDR3 is made up of 13 amino acids. Between the trimmed V and J ends, which lost 3 bases and 6 bases, there was a span of 11 bases. Germline CDR1 reads KGHSH; CDR2 reads LQKENI. Profiling relied on immunoSEQ multiplex PCR, and the TCRdb table lists in-frame clones only, not all of them. The sample contains around 2,000,000 clones, roughly 94% of which appear only once. Source material: naive CD4+ T cells sorted from blood. Subset noted: CD45RA+ positively selected. This TCR came from a man aged 18 to 35 in good health. V and J are TRBV18 and TRBJ1-1; perhaps TRBD1 as D (5 bases). The CDR3 coding sequence is TGTGCCAGCTCACCGGACCGGGGACCTGAAGCTTTCTTT. This codes for CASSPDRGPEAFF.